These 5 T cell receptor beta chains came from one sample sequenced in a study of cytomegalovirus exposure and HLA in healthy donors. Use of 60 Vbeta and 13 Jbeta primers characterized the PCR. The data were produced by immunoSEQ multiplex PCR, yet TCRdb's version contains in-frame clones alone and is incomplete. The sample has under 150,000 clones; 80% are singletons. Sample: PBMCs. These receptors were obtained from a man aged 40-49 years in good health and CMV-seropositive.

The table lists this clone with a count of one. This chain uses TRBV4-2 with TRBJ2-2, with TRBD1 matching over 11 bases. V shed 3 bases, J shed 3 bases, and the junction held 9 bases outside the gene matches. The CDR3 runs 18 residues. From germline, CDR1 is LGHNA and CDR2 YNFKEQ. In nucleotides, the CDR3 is TGTGCCAGCAGCCAGGAATGCGGGACAGGGGGGCACACCGGGGAGCTGTTTTTT. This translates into CASSQECGTGGHTGELFF.

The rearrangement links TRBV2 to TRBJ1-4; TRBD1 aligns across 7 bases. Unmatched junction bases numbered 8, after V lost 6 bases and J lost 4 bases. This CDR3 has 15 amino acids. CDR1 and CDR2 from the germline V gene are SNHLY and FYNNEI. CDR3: CASSEQGLGNEKLFF. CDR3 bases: TGTGCCAGCAGCGAACAGGGGTTAGGTAATGAAAAACTGTTTTTT.

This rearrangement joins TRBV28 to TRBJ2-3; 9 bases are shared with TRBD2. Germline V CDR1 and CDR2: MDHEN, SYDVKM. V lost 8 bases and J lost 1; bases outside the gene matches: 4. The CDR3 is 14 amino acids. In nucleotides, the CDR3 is TGTGCCAGCGGAATAGCGGGGGGCACAGATACGCAGTATTTT. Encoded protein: CASGIAGGTDTQYF.

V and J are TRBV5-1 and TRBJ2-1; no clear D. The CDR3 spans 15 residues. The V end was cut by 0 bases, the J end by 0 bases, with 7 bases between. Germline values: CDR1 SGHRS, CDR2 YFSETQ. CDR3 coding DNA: TGCGCCAGCAGCTTGGCTGCTACCTCCTACAATGAGCAGTTCTTC. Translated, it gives CASSLAATSYNEQFF.

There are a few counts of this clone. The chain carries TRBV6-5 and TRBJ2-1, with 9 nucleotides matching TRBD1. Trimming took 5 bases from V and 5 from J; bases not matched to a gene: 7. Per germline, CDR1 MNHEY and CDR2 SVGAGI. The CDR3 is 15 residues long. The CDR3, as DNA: TGTGCCAGCAGTAGAGCCGGGACAGGGAACAATGAGCAGTTCTTC. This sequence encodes CASSRAGTGNNEQFF.